This TCR beta chain was captured in a study of PD-L1 blockade in urothelial cancer (dated by TCRdb to the late 2010s). With regard to the full study: All patients started therapy at some point between 2014 and 2016 and received atezolizumab 1,200 mg intravenously every 3 weeks. About 85% of the roughly 29 patients were identified as males with urothelial cancer of bladder origin, and a prior smoking history was reported by 18 of 29 patients. Patients had an ECOG performance status of 0 or 1 and had received between 0 and 3 prior chemotherapy regimens. Blood samples were analyzed at two time points: 3 weeks after treatment start (second dose) and 6 weeks after treatment start. A median of roughly 140,000 T cells and 80,000 to 100,000 unique TCRs was obtained from blood samples, and a median clonality of 0.080 was observed. The study, an exploratory multi-omic analysis, examined somatic, immune and clinical correlates of response to PD-L1 blockade with atezolizumab in urothelial cancer. TCR sequencing covered pretreatment tumor samples and matched, serially collected peripheral blood taken before and after atezolizumab treatment. Durable clinical benefit was defined as a progression-free survival longer than 6 months, and TCR features were additionally tested against progression-free survival and overall survival. In the same patients, pretreatment tumors underwent whole exome sequencing and RNA sequencing in addition to TCR sequencing. Under ten patients achieved durable clinical benefit and 20 did not. Pretreatment blood TCR-seq was available for about 28 patients, at least one posttreatment blood collection was obtained for 25 or so patients, and tumor TCR-seq was available for 25 or so patients. On the study overall, not on this receptor specifically: Among patients with durable benefit, tumor-associated TCR clones showed greater expansion in peripheral blood 3 weeks after treatment started (n of about 20, p = 0.022). A pretreatment peripheral blood TCR clonality below the median was linked to improved progression-free and overall survival. Because of the small sample size (n ≈ 27) and the many exploratory analyses performed, the results are intended to be regarded as hypothesis-generating.

For this clone: Its recognized antigen is unknown. No clone much larger than this one lies a single base away; base qualities are absent.

The cohort included 25 to 30 patients with locally advanced or metastatic urothelial carcinoma who were treated at Memorial Sloan Kettering on a trial protocol. Peripheral blood mononuclear cells were collected from each patient pretreatment and during treatment, giving between 1 and 8 total time points per patient. The Qiagen DNeasy Blood extraction kit was used to purify genomic DNA from total PBMCs and tumor samples. PBMCs were collected pretreatment and during treatment, and were isolated and stored as previously described. From V the trimming removes 8 bases and from J it removes 4 bases, while the gene matches leave 6 bases of the junction unaccounted for. The CDR3 goes from the cysteine to the phenylalanine over 12 residues. Left in the record is the CDR3 DNA by itself, 36 bases read in frame from the first base. From the germline V gene, CDR1 is SQVTM and CDR2 is ANQGSEA. Synthetic TCR analog templates were spiked into each PCR so that absolute template abundance could be estimated from read counts. The immunoSEQ assay used bias-controlled V and J gene primers to amplify TCRbeta CDR3 regions from genomic DNA. Sequencing of rearranged TCRbeta segments was performed at approximately 20X coverage. For the original study's pipeline: Clustering was used to correct sequencing errors, and CDR3s were annotated against IMGT so that V, D and J genes could be assigned. Downstream analyses used only productive TCRbeta rearrangements and left out out-of-frame or stop-codon sequences. To compute clonality, Shannon entropy was normalized by the log of the number of unique productive sequences and then subtracted from one. Clones differing between time points or between blood and tumor were identified using Fisher's exact test with Benjamini-Hochberg correction, with an adjusted p below 0.01 applied as the threshold. TCRdb holds this immuneACCESS table with in-frame rearrangements only. Some clones are missing; in checked studies, unresolved V genes explain under half, and the rest has no known cause. V and J calls and clone size are those listed in that table; D and trimming were worked out from the DNA. The sample has roughly 56,000 clones on record, about four fifths of them singletons. The top ten clones comprise 3.5% to 4.5% of the sample.

This sequence was found in a man in his 70s with urothelial cancer. The sample in question was PBMCs, obtained around atezolizumab (anti-PD-L1) treatment. This chain joins TRBV29-1 to TRBJ1-2, with 8 central nucleotides matching TRBD1. This receptor carries the CDR3 CSTGQGSYGYTF. At the DNA level, the sequence is TGCAGCACCGGACAGGGTAGCTATGGCTACACCTTC.